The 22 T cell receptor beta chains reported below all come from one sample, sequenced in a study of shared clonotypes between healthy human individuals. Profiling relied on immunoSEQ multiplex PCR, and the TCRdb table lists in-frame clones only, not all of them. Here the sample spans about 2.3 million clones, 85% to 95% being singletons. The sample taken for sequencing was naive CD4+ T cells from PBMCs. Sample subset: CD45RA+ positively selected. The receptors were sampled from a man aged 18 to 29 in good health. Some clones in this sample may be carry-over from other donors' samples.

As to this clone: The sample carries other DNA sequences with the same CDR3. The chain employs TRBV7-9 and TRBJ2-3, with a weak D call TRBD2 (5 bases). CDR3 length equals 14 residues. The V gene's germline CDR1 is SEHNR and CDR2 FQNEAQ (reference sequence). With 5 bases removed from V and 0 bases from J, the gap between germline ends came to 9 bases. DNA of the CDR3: TGTGCCAGCAGCCGACTACGTAGCACAGATACGCAGTATTTT. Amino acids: CASSRLRSTDTQYF.

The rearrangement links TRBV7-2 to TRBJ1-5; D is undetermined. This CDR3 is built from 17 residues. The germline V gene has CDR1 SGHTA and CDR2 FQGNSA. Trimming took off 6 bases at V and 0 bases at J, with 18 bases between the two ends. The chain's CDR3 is CASSNSGTFHSNQPQHF. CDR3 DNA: TGTGCCAGCAGTAACTCCGGCACATTCCATAGCAATCAGCCCCAGCATTTT.

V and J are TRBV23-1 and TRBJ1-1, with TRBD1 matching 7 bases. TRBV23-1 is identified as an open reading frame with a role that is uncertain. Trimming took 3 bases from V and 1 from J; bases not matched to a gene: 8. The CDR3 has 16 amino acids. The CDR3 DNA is TGCGCCAGCAGTCACCCCGACAGGGCGAGGAACACTGAAGCTTTCTTT. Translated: CASSHPDRARNTEAFF.

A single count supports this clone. CDR3 region: CASSPSGSPQETQYF. The CDR3 DNA is TGTGCCAGCAGCCCTAGCGGGAGCCCCCAAGAGACCCAGTACTTC. This chain uses TRBV5-4 with TRBJ2-5; 10 nucleotides line up with TRBD2. The germline CDR1 and CDR2 sequences are SGHNT and YYREEE (reference sequence). This CDR3 has 15 amino acids. The ends lost 4 bases at V and 1 base at J; junction bases unmatched: 4.

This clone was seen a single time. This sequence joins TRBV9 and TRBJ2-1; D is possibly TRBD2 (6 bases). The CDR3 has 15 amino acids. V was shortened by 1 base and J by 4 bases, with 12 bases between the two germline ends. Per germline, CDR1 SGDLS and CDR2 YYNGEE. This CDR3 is CASSVHVGGYNEQFF. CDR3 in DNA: TGTGCCAGCAGCGTACACGTCGGGGGTTACAATGAGCAGTTCTTC.

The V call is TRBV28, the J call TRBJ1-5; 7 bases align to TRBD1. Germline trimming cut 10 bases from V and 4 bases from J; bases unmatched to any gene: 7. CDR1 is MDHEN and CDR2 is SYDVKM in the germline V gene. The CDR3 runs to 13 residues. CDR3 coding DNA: TGTGCCACAGGGACAGCGAGGAATCAGCCCCAGCATTTT. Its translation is CATGTARNQPQHF.

The CDR3 DNA sequence: TGTGCCAGCAGCCAACTTAGAGGGTTAGCCACTGAAGCTTTCTTT. The encoded protein is CASSQLRGLATEAFF. The J gene is TRBJ1-1, the V gene TRBV14; D remains ambiguous. Trimming stripped 2 bases from V and 4 bases from J, with 14 bases between. Per germline, CDR1 SGHDN and CDR2 FVKESK. CDR3 length: 15 residues.

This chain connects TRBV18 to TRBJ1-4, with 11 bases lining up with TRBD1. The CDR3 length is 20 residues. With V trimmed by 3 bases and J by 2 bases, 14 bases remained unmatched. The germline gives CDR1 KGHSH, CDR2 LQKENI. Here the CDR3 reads CASSPRRIGQGATTNEKLFF. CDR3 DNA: TGTGCCAGCTCACCGAGGAGGATTGGACAGGGGGCGACCACTAATGAAAAACTGTTTTTT.

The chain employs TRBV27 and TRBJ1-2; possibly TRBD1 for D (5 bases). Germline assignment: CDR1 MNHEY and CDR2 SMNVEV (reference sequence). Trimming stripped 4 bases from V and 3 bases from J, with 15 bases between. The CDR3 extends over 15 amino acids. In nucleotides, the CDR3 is TGTGCCAGCAGTTCCTACTCCGGGGCCTACTATGGCTACACCTTC. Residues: CASSSYSGAYYGYTF.

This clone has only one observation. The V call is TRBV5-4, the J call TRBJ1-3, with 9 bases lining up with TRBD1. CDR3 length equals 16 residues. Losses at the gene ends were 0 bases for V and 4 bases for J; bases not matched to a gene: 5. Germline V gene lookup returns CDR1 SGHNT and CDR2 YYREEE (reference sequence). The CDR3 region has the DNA TGTGCCAGCAGCTTGGCCTCTGGGACAGGGGGAAACACCATATATTTT. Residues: CASSLASGTGGNTIYF.

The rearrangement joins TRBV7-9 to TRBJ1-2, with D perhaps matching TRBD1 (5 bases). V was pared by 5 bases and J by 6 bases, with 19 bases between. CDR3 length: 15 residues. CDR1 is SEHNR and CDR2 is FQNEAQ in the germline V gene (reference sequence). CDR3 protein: CASSILAGMVDGYTF. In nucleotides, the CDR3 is TGTGCCAGCAGCATATTGGCAGGGATGGTCGATGGCTACACCTTC.

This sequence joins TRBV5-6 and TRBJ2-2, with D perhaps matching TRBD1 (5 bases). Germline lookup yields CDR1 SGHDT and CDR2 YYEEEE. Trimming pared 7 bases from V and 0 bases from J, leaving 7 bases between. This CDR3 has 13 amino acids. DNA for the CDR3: TGTGCCAGCGCAGGGACGAACACCGGGGAGCTGTTTTTT. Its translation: CASAGTNTGELFF.

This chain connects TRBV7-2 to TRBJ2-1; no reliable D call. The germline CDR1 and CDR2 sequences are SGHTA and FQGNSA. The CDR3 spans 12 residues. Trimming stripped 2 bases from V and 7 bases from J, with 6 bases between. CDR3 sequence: CASSLYVNEQFF. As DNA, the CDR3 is TGTGCCAGCAGCTTATATGTGAATGAGCAGTTCTTC.

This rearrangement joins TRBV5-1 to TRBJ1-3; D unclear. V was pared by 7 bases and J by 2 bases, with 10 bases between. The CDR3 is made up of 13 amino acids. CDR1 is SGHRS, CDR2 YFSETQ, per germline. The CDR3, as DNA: TGCGCCAGCTCCCAGGACCCTGGAAACACCATATATTTT. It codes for CASSQDPGNTIYF.

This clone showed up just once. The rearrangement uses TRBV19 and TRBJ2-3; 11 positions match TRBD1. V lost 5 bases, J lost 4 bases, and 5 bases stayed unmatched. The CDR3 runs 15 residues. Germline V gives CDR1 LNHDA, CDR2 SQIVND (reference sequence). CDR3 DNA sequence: TGTGCCAGTAGTCCGCGGGACAGGGGGGCAGATACGCAGTATTTT. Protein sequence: CASSPRDRGADTQYF.

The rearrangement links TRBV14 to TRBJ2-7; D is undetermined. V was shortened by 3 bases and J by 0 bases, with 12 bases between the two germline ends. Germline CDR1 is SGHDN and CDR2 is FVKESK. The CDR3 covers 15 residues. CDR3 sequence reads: CASSQVTRGSYEQYF. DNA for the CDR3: TGTGCCAGCAGCCAGGTAACTCGAGGCTCCTACGAGCAGTACTTC.

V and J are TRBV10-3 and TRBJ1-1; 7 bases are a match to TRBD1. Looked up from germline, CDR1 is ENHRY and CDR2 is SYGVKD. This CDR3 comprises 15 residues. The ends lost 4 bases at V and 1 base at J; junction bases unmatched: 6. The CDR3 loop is CAISATRQGNTEAFF. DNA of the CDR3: TGTGCCATCAGTGCTACAAGACAGGGGAACACTGAAGCTTTCTTT.

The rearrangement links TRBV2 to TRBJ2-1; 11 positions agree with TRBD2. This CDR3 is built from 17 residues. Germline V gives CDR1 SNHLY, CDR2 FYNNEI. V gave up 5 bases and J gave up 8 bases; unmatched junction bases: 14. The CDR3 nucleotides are TGTGCCAGCAGTTTGGCCTTAGCGGGAGGGCCACCACATGAGCAGTTCTTC. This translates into CASSLALAGGPPHEQFF. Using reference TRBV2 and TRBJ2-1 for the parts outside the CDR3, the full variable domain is EPEVTQTPSHQVTQMGQEVILRCVPISNHLYFYWYRQILGQKVEFLVSFYNNEISEKSEIFDDQFSVERPDGSNFTLKIRSTKLEDSAMYFCASSLALAGGPPHEQFFGPGTRLTVL.

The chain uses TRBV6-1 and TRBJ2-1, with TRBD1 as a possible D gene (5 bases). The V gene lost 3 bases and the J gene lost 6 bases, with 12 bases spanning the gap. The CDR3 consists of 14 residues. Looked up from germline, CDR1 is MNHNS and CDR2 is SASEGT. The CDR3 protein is CASSELTARNEQFF. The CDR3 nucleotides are TGTGCCAGCAGTGAGCTGACAGCTCGCAATGAGCAGTTCTTC.

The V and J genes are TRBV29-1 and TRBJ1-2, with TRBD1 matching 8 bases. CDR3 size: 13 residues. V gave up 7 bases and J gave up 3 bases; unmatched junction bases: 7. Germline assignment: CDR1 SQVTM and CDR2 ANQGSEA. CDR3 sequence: CSAGGTGDYGYTF. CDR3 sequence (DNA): TGCAGCGCTGGTGGGACAGGAGACTATGGCTACACCTTC.

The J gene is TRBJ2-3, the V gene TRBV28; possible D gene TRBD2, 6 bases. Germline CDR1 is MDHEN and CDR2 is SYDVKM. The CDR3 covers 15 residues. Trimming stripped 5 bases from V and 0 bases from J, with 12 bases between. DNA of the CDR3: TGTGCCAGCAGTCTTAGCGGAATTAGCACAGATACGCAGTATTTT. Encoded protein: CASSLSGISTDTQYF.

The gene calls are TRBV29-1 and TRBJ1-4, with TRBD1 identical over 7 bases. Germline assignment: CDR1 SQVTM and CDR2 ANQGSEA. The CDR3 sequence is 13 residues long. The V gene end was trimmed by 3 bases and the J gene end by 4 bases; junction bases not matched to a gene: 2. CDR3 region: CSVEGQRNEKLFF. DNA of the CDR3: TGCAGCGTTGAGGGACAGCGTAATGAAAAACTGTTTTTT.